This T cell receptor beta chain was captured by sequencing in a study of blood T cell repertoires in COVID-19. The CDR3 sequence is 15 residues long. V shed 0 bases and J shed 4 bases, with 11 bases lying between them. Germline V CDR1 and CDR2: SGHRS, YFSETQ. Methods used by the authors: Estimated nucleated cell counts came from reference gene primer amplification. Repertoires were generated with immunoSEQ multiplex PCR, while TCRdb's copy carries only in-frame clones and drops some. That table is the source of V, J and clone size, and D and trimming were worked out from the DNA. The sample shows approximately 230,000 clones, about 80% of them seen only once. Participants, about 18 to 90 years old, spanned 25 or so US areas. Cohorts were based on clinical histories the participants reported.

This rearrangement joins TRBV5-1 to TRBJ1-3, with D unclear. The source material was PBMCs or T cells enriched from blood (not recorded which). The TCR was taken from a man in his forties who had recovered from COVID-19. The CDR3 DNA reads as TGCGCCAGCAGCTTGGGCGGGGTGCCAGGAAACACCATATATTTT. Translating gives CASSLGGVPGNTIYF.